This T cell receptor (beta chain) comes out of a study of cytomegalovirus exposure and HLA in healthy donors. Germline loops: CDR1 KGHSH, CDR2 LQKENI. This CDR3 has 14 residues. Trimming removed 6 bases at V and 6 bases at J, with 17 bases between. The PCR used 60 Vbeta and 13 Jbeta primers. TCRdb keeps only in-frame clones here, not all; method: immunoSEQ multiplex PCR. The data hold tens of thousands of clones, with less than 75% observed a single time. This rearrangement joins TRBV18 to TRBJ1-1, with a possible D match to TRBD1 (6 bases). The origin of this receptor is a man aged 40-49 years in good health and CMV-seropositive. Specimen: PBMCs. The CDR3 DNA follows: TGTGCCAGCTCGCAGGGGTTCGGGGTGGCTGAAGCTTTCTTT. Protein: CASSQGFGVAEAFF. Filled out from reference TRBV18 and TRBJ1-1, the complete variable domain reads NAGVMQNPRHLVRRRGQEARLRCSPMKGHSHVYWYRQLPEEGLKFMVYLQKENIIDESGMPKERFSAEFPKEGPSILRIQQVVRGDSAAYFCASSQGFGVAEAFFGQGTRLTVV.